This record concerns one T cell receptor beta chain sequence. Its antigen target is currently unknown. No quality values exist for individual bases; no much larger clone is one base distant. CDR1 KGHSH and CDR2 LQKENI are derived from the germline V gene. Taken from cysteine to phenylalanine, the CDR3 has 15 residues. Only the CDR3 DNA is retained, 45 bases long and in frame from the first base. V and J are trimmed by 6 bases and 1 base, and the gene matches miss 4 bases of the junction. Genomic DNA was extracted from sorted cells for sequencing of the TCRbeta CDR3 region. The immunoSEQ Assay was used for sequencing of TCRbeta CDR3 regions. TCRdb carries this immuneACCESS record with in-frame sequences only. Its versions omit some clonotypes, under half of them owing to an unresolved V gene in the studies checked, with the rest unexplained. This sample is represented by over 70,000 clones; 85% to 90% of them were singletons. The leading ten clones occupy roughly 1.6% of the sample.

The data were taken from a study of OX40 agonist ivuxolimab in advanced cancers. For context, the study as a whole: Ivuxolimab was an agonistic, fully human IgG2 monoclonal antibody directed against OX40 (CD134), a costimulatory receptor. Intravenous ivuxolimab was administered to patients every 2 weeks at six dose levels: 0.01, 0.1, 0.3, 1.5, 3 and 10 mg/kg. Among the roughly 50 dose-escalation patients, some 20 had hepatocellular carcinoma, roughly 15 melanoma, 9 renal cell carcinoma and 9 head and neck cancer. In the dose-escalation cohort, 65% to 90% of patients were male, and the mean age was roughly 60 years, with a range of about 23 to 85. Prior anti-PD-1, anti-PD-L1 or anti-CTLA-4 therapy was permitted, and checkpoint inhibitors had been received by roughly two fifths of dose-escalation patients. Three dose-escalation patients achieved partial responses, one with hepatocellular carcinoma and two with cutaneous melanoma. Peripheral TCRbeta sequencing was intended to test whether TCR sequence diversity was altered and clonal T-cell expansion was caused by ivuxolimab. The paper reports the monotherapy dose-escalation portion (N of about 54 patients) of the phase I ivuxolimab trial.

The trial excluded patients who had a history of autoimmune disease or were on systemic immunosuppression. In every dose cohort, peripheral blood was drawn for TCR sequencing at baseline, cycle 4 day 1, and cycle 7 day 1. The samples were taken from a phase I, first-in-human, multicenter, open-label dose-escalation trial of ivuxolimab. Adults with locally advanced or metastatic melanoma, renal cell, hepatocellular, or head and neck squamous cell carcinoma were enrolled in the trial. Before TCR sequencing, CD4+ T cells and CD8+ T cells from peripheral blood were sorted into separate populations. Results and caveats for the whole study, not just this receptor: After ivuxolimab, more expanded clones were found on average in CD8+ T cells than in CD4+ T cells. At doses of 0.1 to 3.0 mg/kg, clonal expansion of both CD4+ and CD8+ blood T cells was observed from baseline to week 6. Low levels of normalized T-cell clonal expansion were also seen in some patients who did not respond. In partial responders in the 0.1-3.0 mg/kg groups, normalized peripheral clonal expansion was found to be among the lowest, especially among CD8+ T cells. The antigen specificity of the clonally expanded peripheral T cells was not determined.

The sequencing used CD4+ or CD8+ T cells sorted from blood, collected in a trial of the OX40 agonist ivuxolimab. This receptor was identified in an adult with an advanced solid tumor such as melanoma, head and neck, liver or kidney cancer. The sequence joins TRBV18 to TRBJ2-2, and TRBD1 matches 8 of the central bases. The base sequence is TGTGCCAGCTCTCTAGGGACAGGGAACACCGGGGAGCTGTTTTTT. It codes for CASSLGTGNTGELFF.